This T cell receptor (beta chain) is from a study of tumor and adjacent non-tumor tissue in lung cancer. Study background: Aged 31 to 76 years, patients included 10 men and a handful of women with stage I to III disease. Around 4 million productive TCRbeta reads were obtained per sample on average.

The ends were cut back, 0 bases at V and 9 bases at J, with 12 bases in the middle. This CDR3 has 14 amino acids. Germline V gene sequence: CDR1 MNHEY, CDR2 SVGAGI. Ten or more counts support this clonotype. TCRbeta libraries were built with three rounds of nested PCR, modified from ARM-PCR. TCRdb analysed the multiplex PCR reads with MiXCR anew, one entry per CDR3 protein. The data hold about 110,000 distinct CDR3 sequences, with roughly two thirds observed a single time. RNA was extracted from bulk tissue without any cell sorting. Distant lung tissue was collected more than 3 cm away from the tumor edge. Donors were chemotherapy-naive, newly diagnosed lung cancer surgical patients in China, August–late 2014.

The V and J genes are TRBV6-5 and TRBJ2-1; D is perhaps TRBD1 or TRBD2 (5 bases each). The TCR comes from a man aged 55 to 70 with non-small cell lung cancer. Material: distant non-tumor lung tissue. The DNA of the CDR3 is TGTGCCAGCAGTTACTCGGGACCGGCTTCTGAGCAGTTCTTC. It yields the protein CASSYSGPASEQFF.